The text below deals with one T cell receptor (beta chain). Its antigen is not identified. This sample was taken from a study of vaccination and CD4 T cells after COVID-19. Background on the study: Post-COVID specimens were obtained a median approximately 99 days after diagnosis (range 35 to 161). Timing of post-vaccine sample collection was a median 72 days after dose two, with a range of 14 to 241.

Sequenced with the Oncomine TCR Beta short-read assay was DNA taken from cultured CD4+ T cells. TCRdb redid the calling of the PCR reads with MiXCR, one entry per CDR3 protein. This table has roughly 20,000 distinct CDR3 sequences, approximately 59% appearing once. The treatment denotes: 10-day PBMC culture with coronavirus spike peptide pools or control peptides (ViraFEST assay). CDR1 and CDR2 (germline): SGHTA, FQGTGA. The CDR3 extends over 15 amino acids. The ends lost 4 bases at V and 2 bases at J; junction bases unmatched: 6. Specimen: CD4+ T cells from blood, cultured in vitro, collected after SARS-CoV-2 vaccination. The chain uses TRBV7-3 and TRBJ2-3; TRBD2 matches 7 bases. The clonotype comes from a human donor who had recovered from COVID-19. DNA of the CDR3: TGTGCCAGCAGCTCTGGACTAGATCCCACAGATACGCAGTATTTT. Translated, it gives CASSSGLDPTDTQYF.